This TCR beta chain was profiled in a study of cytomegalovirus exposure and HLA in healthy donors. Comment on this clone: Its target is unknown.

The PCR made use of 60 Vbeta and 13 Jbeta primers. Here immunoSEQ multiplex PCR was the method, and the copy in TCRdb shows in-frame clones only, minus some. The sample holds around 150,000 clones, 72% seen once. General study findings and limits: Among the most significant clusters, several appeared linked to common viral pathogens in a later analysis.

V shed 0 bases, J shed 7 bases, and the junction held 14 bases outside the gene matches. The CDR3 runs 17 residues. Germline CDR1 reads MNHEY; CDR2 reads SMNVEV (reference sequence). The sequencing sample was made of PBMCs. The sequence was collected from a man aged 45-60 years in good health and CMV-seropositive. This chain uses TRBV27 with TRBJ2-7, with 8 bases matching TRBD2. This chain's CDR3 is CASSLSRTSGNDDEQYF. In DNA form, the CDR3 reads TGTGCCAGCAGTTTATCCCGAACTAGCGGTAATGACGATGAGCAGTACTTC.